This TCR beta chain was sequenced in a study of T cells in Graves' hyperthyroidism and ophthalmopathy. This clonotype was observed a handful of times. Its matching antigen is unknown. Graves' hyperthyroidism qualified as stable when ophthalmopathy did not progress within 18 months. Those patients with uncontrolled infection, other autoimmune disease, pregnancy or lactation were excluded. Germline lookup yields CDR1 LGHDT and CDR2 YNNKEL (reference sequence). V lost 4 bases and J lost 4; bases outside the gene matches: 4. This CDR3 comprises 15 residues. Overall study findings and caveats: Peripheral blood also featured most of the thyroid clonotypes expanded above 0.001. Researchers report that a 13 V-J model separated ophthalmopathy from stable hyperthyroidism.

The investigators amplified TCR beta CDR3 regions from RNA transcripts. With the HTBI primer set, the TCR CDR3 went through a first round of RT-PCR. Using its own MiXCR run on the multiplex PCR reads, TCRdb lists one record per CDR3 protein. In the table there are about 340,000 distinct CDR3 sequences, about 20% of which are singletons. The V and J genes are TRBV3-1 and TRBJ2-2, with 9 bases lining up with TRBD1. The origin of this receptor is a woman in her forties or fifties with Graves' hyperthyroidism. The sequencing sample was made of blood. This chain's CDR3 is CASSPWTGVTGELFF. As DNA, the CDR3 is TGTGCCAGCAGCCCCTGGACAGGGGTCACCGGGGAGCTGTTTTTT.